The 21 T cell receptor beta chains below were found in one sample sequenced in a study of T-cell reconstitution after alpha-beta-depleted transplantation in children. Unique molecular identifiers were incorporated during preparation of the TCRbeta library. Using its own MiXCR run on the PCR reads, TCRdb lists one record per CDR3 protein. Here the sample spans 150,000 to 200,000 distinct CDR3 sequences, just under 6.5% being singletons. Sequenced here: PBMCs, sampled before TCRalphabeta/CD19-depleted stem cell transplant. The receptors derive from a girl under three years old with combined immunodeficiency, due to receive a stem cell transplant.

This chain joins TRBV28 and TRBJ2-7; TRBD1 might be the D (5 bases). The germline V gene has CDR1 MDHEN and CDR2 SYDVKM. The CDR3 covers 14 residues. V was cut by 5 bases and J by 3 bases, with 14 bases left in between. The CDR3 nucleotides read TGTGCCAGCAGTCCCAAAGGGGTTCTCTACGAGCAGTACTTC. Translation gives CASSPKGVLYEQYF.

The chain carries TRBV5-1 and TRBJ2-6; D is undetermined. This CDR3 contains 15 residues. In germline, CDR1 is SGHRS, CDR2 YFSETQ. V lost 0 bases, J lost 4 bases, and 8 bases lay in between. Here the CDR3 reads CASSLAGPGANVLTF. CDR3 coding DNA: TGCGCCAGCAGCTTGGCGGGTCCCGGGGCCAACGTCCTGACTTTC.

The table lists this clonotype with many counts. The rearrangement joins TRBV4-3 to TRBJ2-2; D possibly corresponds to TRBD1 (5 bases). This CDR3 contains 19 residues. Germline CDR1 reads LGHNA; CDR2 reads YSLEER. V was pared by 0 bases and J by 2 bases, with 19 bases between. The CDR3 DNA is TGCGCCAGCAGCCAAGATCGCCCGGAACTACAGGACAACACCGGGGAGCTGTTTTTT. Protein sequence: CASSQDRPELQDNTGELFF.

This clonotype was seen repeatedly, ten times or more. The chain has TRBV4-2 and TRBJ2-7; 10 bases map to TRBD2. The germline CDR1 and CDR2 sequences are LGHNA and YNFKEQ. The CDR3 consists of 18 residues. V trimming: 1 base; J trimming: 3 bases; junction bases outside the gene matches: 12. In DNA, the CDR3 is TGTGCCAGCAGCCAAGTGGAGTTAAGCGGGGGGGCCCTCTACGAGCAGTACTTC. It specifies CASSQVELSGGALYEQYF.

This clonotype came up many times. V is TRBV29-1 and J is TRBJ2-1; D not certain. The germline V and J ends were trimmed by 5 bases and 6 bases, with 5 bases remaining between them. The CDR3 runs to 10 residues. Germline-derived CDR1 and CDR2 are SQVTM and ANQGSEA. The CDR3 loop is CSVLINEQFF. CDR3 nucleotides: TGCAGCGTTCTTATCAATGAGCAGTTCTTC.

This clonotype was counted ten times or more. J is TRBJ2-5 and V is TRBV28; the D gene is possibly TRBD2 (5 bases). Trimming took 3 bases from V and 3 from J, leaving 11 bases between them. The CDR3 contains 14 residues. CDR1 is MDHEN and CDR2 is SYDVKM in the germline V gene. Here the CDR3 reads CASSFRGGKETQYF. In DNA form, the CDR3 reads TGTGCCAGCAGTTTCCGGGGTGGAAAAGAGACCCAGTACTTC.

This clonotype was seen at least ten times. The chain has TRBV15 and TRBJ1-2; possibly TRBD1 for D (6 bases). Per germline, CDR1 LNHNV and CDR2 YYDKDF (reference sequence). The CDR3 runs 16 residues. With 1 base removed from V and 3 bases from J, the gap between germline ends came to 15 bases. Written as DNA, the CDR3 is TGTGCCACCAGCAGAGTTTATCACAGGGCCGACTATGGCTACACCTTC. Its translation is CATSRVYHRADYGYTF.

In this sample, this clonotype turned up many times. The CDR3: CAISDPTSGGVHYEQYF. CDR3 in DNA: TGTGCCATCAGTGACCCGACTAGCGGGGGGGTCCACTACGAGCAGTACTTC. The rearrangement joins TRBV10-3 to TRBJ2-7, with 14 bases fitting TRBD2. Germline assignment: CDR1 ENHRY and CDR2 SYGVKD. This CDR3 contains 17 residues. Losses at the gene ends were 3 bases for V and 3 bases for J; bases not matched to a gene: 7.

This clonotype was counted only a few times. The rearrangement links TRBV24-1 to TRBJ2-2, with 11 positions matching TRBD1. CDR3 length: 13 residues. The V and J ends lost 10 bases and 7 bases, in that order; junction bases with no gene match: 4. Germline values: CDR1 KGHDR, CDR2 SFDVKD. The CDR3 loop reads CATGQGANGELFF. CDR3 nucleotides: TGTGCCACTGGACAGGGGGCGAACGGGGAGCTGTTTTTT.

This clonotype occurred many times. The chain recombines TRBV29-1 with TRBJ2-1; TRBD2 is a possible D gene (6 bases). CDR1 and CDR2 (germline): SQVTM, ANQGSEA. With 6 bases removed from V and 3 bases from J, the gap between germline ends came to 18 bases. The CDR3 runs to 15 residues. The CDR3 nucleotides are TGCAGCGTACGCCGGGACTCCAGCTACTACAATGAGCAGTTCTTC. This sequence encodes CSVRRDSSYYNEQFF.

This clonotype came up many times. V usage is TRBV28 and J usage is TRBJ2-3, with D tentatively TRBD2 (5 bases). Germline V gives CDR1 MDHEN, CDR2 SYDVKM. Trimming stripped 3 bases from V and 6 bases from J, with 13 bases between. The CDR3 spans 14 residues. CDR3 in amino acids: CASSFLVVADTQYF. The CDR3 nucleotides are TGTGCCAGCAGTTTCCTAGTCGTAGCGGATACGCAGTATTTT.

In its sample, this clonotype was seen many times. The rearrangement uses TRBV7-9 and TRBJ2-7; D unresolved. Trimming cost V 5 bases and J 6 bases, with 11 bases left between them. The CDR3 runs 12 residues. Germline loops: CDR1 SEHNR, CDR2 FQNEAQ (reference sequence). The CDR3 bases are TGTGCCAGCAGCCATCAGCATGTCGAGCAGTACTTC. Protein sequence: CASSHQHVEQYF. The full variable domain, with the rest looked up from reference TRBV7-9 and TRBJ2-7, is DTGVSQNPRHKITKRGQNVTFRCDPISEHNRLYWYRQTLGQGPEFLTYFQNEAQLEKSRLLSDRFSAERPKGSFSTLEIQRTEQGDSAMYLCASSHQHVEQYFGPGTRLTVT.

This clonotype showed up just a few times. V gene TRBV29-1 combines with J gene TRBJ2-7; perhaps TRBD2 as D (5 bases). Germline V gene data show CDR1 as SQVTM and CDR2 as ANQGSEA. The V and J ends lost 4 bases and 0 bases respectively, with 10 bases between them. The CDR3 sequence is 13 residues long. The chain's CDR3 is CSVVAPSSYEQYF. The CDR3 DNA sequence: TGCAGCGTTGTAGCGCCTAGCTCCTACGAGCAGTACTTC.

This clonotype showed up just a few times. This chain connects TRBV12-3 or TRBV12-4 to TRBJ1-2; D might be TRBD1 (5 bases). The ends were cut back, 10 bases at V and 6 bases at J, with 18 bases in the middle. This CDR3 comprises 13 residues. This CDR3 is CATSRGGIDGYTF. Here the CDR3 DNA reads TGTGCCACCTCGCGGGGGGGGATCGATGGCTACACCTTC.

This clonotype was counted between two and nine times. The V and J genes are TRBV29-1 and TRBJ2-7; no clear D. The CDR3 spans 14 residues. CDR1 and CDR2 from the germline V gene are SQVTM and ANQGSEA. With 4 bases removed from V and 2 bases from J, the gap between germline ends came to 15 bases. The CDR3 DNA sequence: TGCAGCGTTGGAGCTAAGGCCACCCCCTACGAGCAGTACTTC. Its protein product is CSVGAKATPYEQYF.

The table lists this clonotype with many counts. The chain employs TRBV5-5 and TRBJ2-7; D not resolved. The V end was cut by 4 bases, the J end by 2 bases, with 10 bases between. Germline values: CDR1 SGHKS, CDR2 YYEKEE (reference sequence). The CDR3 runs to 13 residues. The CDR3 spells CASSGQEPYEQYF. The CDR3 nucleotides read TGTGCCAGCAGCGGGCAGGAGCCCTACGAGCAGTACTTC. Filled out from reference TRBV5-5 and TRBJ2-7, the complete variable domain reads DAGVTQSPTHLIKTRGQQVTLRCSPISGHKSVSWYQQVLGQGPQFIFQYYEKEERGRGNFPDRFSARQFPNYSSELNVNALLLGDSALYLCASSGQEPYEQYFGPGTRLTVT.

This clonotype was detected a few times. V usage is TRBV28 and J usage is TRBJ2-7; unclear D gene. The V end was cut by 1 base, the J end by 0 bases, with 7 bases between. CDR1 is MDHEN and CDR2 is SYDVKM in the germline V gene. This CDR3 contains 14 residues. CDR3 protein: CASSLLIGSYEQYF. Written as DNA, the CDR3 is TGTGCCAGCAGTTTATTGATCGGCTCCTACGAGCAGTACTTC. The complete variable domain, with remaining parts taken from reference TRBV28 and TRBJ2-7, reads DVKVTQSSRYLVKRTGEKVFLECVQDMDHENMFWYRQDPGLGLRLIYFSYDVKMKEKGDIPEGYSVSREKKERFSLILESASTNQTSMYLCASSLLIGSYEQYFGPGTRLTVT.

This clonotype was counted many times. The chain couples TRBV6-2 or TRBV6-3 to TRBJ2-1; D might be TRBD2 (7 bases). CDR1 and CDR2 from the germline V gene are MNHEY and SVGEGT. The CDR3 runs 14 residues. V was cut by 7 bases and J by 5 bases, with 15 bases left in between. The CDR3 sequence is CASTPGGGHNEQFF. CDR3 DNA: TGTGCCAGCACGCCAGGCGGGGGCCACAATGAGCAGTTCTTC.

The table lists this clonotype with a few counts. The chain has TRBV6-1 and TRBJ1-6; D unresolved. V was trimmed by 4 bases and J by 7 bases, leaving 11 bases between them. The CDR3 runs 14 residues. Germline V gene lookup returns CDR1 MNHNS and CDR2 SASEGT. CDR3 coding DNA: TGTGCCAGCAGTGGGGCCGGGCTGAATTCACCCCTCCACTTT. It encodes CASSGAGLNSPLHF.

This clonotype was picked up many times. The chain couples TRBV24-1 to TRBJ1-1; D is perhaps TRBD1 (6 bases). This CDR3 comprises 14 residues. Germline V lookup: CDR1 KGHDR, CDR2 SFDVKD. V dropped 3 bases and J dropped 5 bases, with 12 bases sitting between them. The CDR3, as DNA: TGTGCCACCAGTGATACCCGACAGGATACTGAAGCTTTCTTT. It translates to CATSDTRQDTEAFF.

In this sample, this clonotype turned up many times. The gene calls are TRBV6-4 and TRBJ1-5, with 8 bases lining up with TRBD1. Germline loops: CDR1 MRHNA, CDR2 SNTAGT. Unmatched junction bases numbered 10, after V lost 9 bases and J lost 3 bases. The CDR3 length is 15 residues. Written as DNA, the CDR3 is TGTGCCAGGATGTCGACAGGGGATTTCAATCAGCCCCAGCATTTT. Amino acids: CARMSTGDFNQPQHF.